These 20 T cell receptor beta chains originate from one sample sequenced in a study of OX40 agonist ivuxolimab in advanced cancers. Produced via immunoSEQ multiplex PCR; TCRdb's table is partial and in-frame only. The repertoire holds around 76,000 clones, with 80% to 90% as singletons. Material: CD4+ or CD8+ T cells sorted from blood, obtained in a trial of the OX40 agonist ivuxolimab. Source of these receptors: an adult with an advanced solid tumor such as melanoma, head and neck, liver or kidney cancer.

The chain is built from TRBV28 and TRBJ2-2; D remains unclear. The V end was cut by 7 bases, the J end by 4 bases, with 13 bases between. This CDR3 comprises 14 residues. Germline CDR1 reads MDHEN; CDR2 reads SYDVKM. The CDR3 here is CASINGQITGELFF. The CDR3 bases are TGTGCCAGCATTAATGGGCAGATCACCGGGGAGCTGTTTTTT.

The chain is built from TRBV11-2 and TRBJ2-2; 7 bases fit TRBD1. This CDR3 region has 15 residues. The junction had 7 bases not matched to a gene; V was cut back by 5 bases and J by 4 bases. The germline CDR1 and CDR2 sequences are SGHAT and FQNNGV. The CDR3 DNA follows: TGTGCCAGCAGCCGTTCTTACAGGGGCACCGGGGAGCTGTTTTTT. It translates to CASSRSYRGTGELFF.

The gene calls are TRBV6-5 and TRBJ1-6; D is possibly TRBD1 (6 bases). Germline-derived CDR1 and CDR2 are MNHEY and SVGAGI. The CDR3 length is 11 residues. V was shortened by 11 bases and J by 8 bases, with 10 bases between the two germline ends. The CDR3: CAQKGDSPLHF. DNA for the CDR3: TGTGCCCAAAAGGGGGATTCACCCCTCCACTTT.

This clone was recorded once. The chain has TRBV6-5 and TRBJ2-7; D might be TRBD1 (6 bases). Germline loops: CDR1 MNHEY, CDR2 SVGAGI. The CDR3 extends over 14 amino acids. V was shortened by 1 base and J by 6 bases, with 13 bases between the two germline ends. The CDR3 loop reads CASSYLQGGSEQYF. CDR3 DNA: TGTGCCAGCAGTTACTTACAGGGCGGGTCCGAGCAGTACTTC.

The genes are TRBV9 and TRBJ2-5; 11 nucleotides agree with TRBD2. With 1 base clipped from V and 4 bases from J, the junction kept 6 bases outside the gene matches. The CDR3 spans 16 residues. In germline, CDR1 is SGDLS, CDR2 YYNGEE. The CDR3 nucleotides read TGTGCCAGCAGCGTATCGACTAGCGGGGTTGGAGAGACCCAGTACTTC. This codes for CASSVSTSGVGETQYF.

Details on this clone: Compared with germline, one end of the junction differs, possibly owing to a read error. This rearrangement joins TRBV7-9 to TRBJ1-1; no reliable D call. The CDR3 consists of 14 residues. Per the germline V gene, CDR1 is SEHNR and CDR2 is FQNEAQ (reference sequence). The CDR3 DNA sequence: TGCGCCAGCAGCCGTGAGTATTCGGACACTGAAGCTTTCTTT. Its protein product is CASSREYSDTEAFF.

The chain combines TRBV27 with TRBJ2-2, with unresolved D. The CDR3 is 15 residues long. Germline CDR1 and CDR2: MNHEY and SMNVEV (reference sequence). Trimming cost V 9 bases and J 7 bases, with 21 bases left between them. CDR3 protein: CASQTGSSWDGELFF. In DNA, the CDR3 is TGTGCCAGTCAAACGGGTAGCTCCTGGGACGGGGAGCTGTTTTTT.

V gene TRBV2 combines with J gene TRBJ2-3; D might be TRBD2 (5 bases). Between the trimmed V and J ends, which lost 4 bases and 1 base, there was a span of 9 bases. The CDR3 totals 14 residues. Germline values: CDR1 SNHLY, CDR2 FYNNEI. In DNA form, the CDR3 reads TGTGCCAGCAGTGCCGGACTTCGCACAGATACGCAGTATTTT. This translates into CASSAGLRTDTQYF.

The chain links TRBV2 to TRBJ1-6; no firm D call. The CDR3 sequence is 16 residues long. CDR1 and CDR2 from the germline V gene are SNHLY and FYNNEI. Trimming pared 7 bases from V and 11 bases from J, leaving 24 bases between. As DNA, the CDR3 is TGTGCCAGCATTCCCCCCGGTGGGCAGCCCAACACACCCCTCCACTTT. Translating it yields CASIPPGGQPNTPLHF.

The rearrangement joins TRBV6-1 to TRBJ2-1; D ambiguous. Trimming removed 6 bases from V and 10 bases from J, with 13 bases in between. Germline lookup yields CDR1 MNHNS and CDR2 SASEGT. CDR3 length: 12 amino acids. CDR3 in DNA: TGTGCCAGCAGATCGGACCTGCGGGAGCAGTTCTTC. Residues: CASRSDLREQFF.

This sequence joins TRBV6-1 and TRBJ2-3; D is unclear. The CDR3 runs 12 residues. V lost 8 bases and J lost 0, with 6 bases in between. Germline CDR1 reads MNHNS; CDR2 reads SASEGT. The CDR3 loop reads CASDLSTDTQYF. CDR3 coding DNA: TGTGCCAGCGATCTGAGCACAGATACGCAGTATTTT.

The V and J genes are TRBV27 and TRBJ2-7; TRBD1 is a possible D gene (7 bases). V shed 0 bases and J shed 1 base, with 10 bases lying between them. The germline gives CDR1 MNHEY, CDR2 SMNVEV (reference sequence). The CDR3 totals 15 residues. The CDR3 DNA follows: TGTGCCAGCAGTTTATCGGCAGGGGGGTCCTACGAGCAGTACTTC. The encoded protein is CASSLSAGGSYEQYF.

This chain connects TRBV4-3 to TRBJ1-4, with 7 bases lining up with TRBD1. V shed 3 bases, J shed 8 bases, and the junction held 12 bases outside the gene matches. Germline values: CDR1 LGHNA, CDR2 YSLEER. The CDR3 contains 16 residues. CDR3 sequence (DNA): TGCGCCAGCAGCCAGACGGTCCGGGACAGTGACGAAAAACTGTTTTTT. It is translated as CASSQTVRDSDEKLFF.

This CDR3 reads CASRRLATGEQYF. The CDR3 DNA reads TGTGCCAGCAGACGACTAGCGACGGGGGAGCAGTACTTC. The chain combines TRBV13 with TRBJ2-7; 8 bases are shared with TRBD2. Trimming removed 6 bases from V and 7 bases from J; junction bases left unmatched: 8. CDR1 is PRHDT and CDR2 is FYEKMQ in the germline V gene (reference sequence). The CDR3 covers 13 residues.

The chain is built from TRBV2 and TRBJ1-5; no definite D call. The length of the CDR3 is 13 residues. The V gene's germline CDR1 is SNHLY and CDR2 FYNNEI. V lost 7 bases and J lost 3, with 10 bases in between. The DNA of the CDR3 is TGTGCCAGCACCCTTTGGGTCAATCAGCCCCAGCATTTT. Amino acid sequence: CASTLWVNQPQHF.

This chain connects TRBV12-5 to TRBJ1-1; possibly TRBD1 for D (6 bases). Between the trimmed V and J ends, which lost 5 bases and 6 bases, there was a span of 16 bases. The CDR3 is 14 residues long. CDR1 is LGHNT and CDR2 is FRNRAP in the germline V gene. The CDR3 region has the DNA TGTGCTAGTGGTCTCGGGACACCGGATTCTGAAGCTTTCTTT. It yields the protein CASGLGTPDSEAFF.

The rearrangement links TRBV7-7 to TRBJ1-1; TRBD1 matches at 7 bases. The germline V gene encodes CDR1 SSHAT and CDR2 FNYEAQ (reference sequence). With 5 bases clipped from V and 3 bases from J, the junction kept 3 bases outside the gene matches. This CDR3 has 13 residues. Written as DNA, the CDR3 is TGTGCCAGCAGCCTAGACAGGGACACTGAAGCTTTCTTT. Its protein product is CASSLDRDTEAFF. The full variable domain, completed using reference TRBV7-7 and TRBJ1-1, is GAGVSQSPRYKVTKRGQDVTLRCDPISSHATLYWYQQALGQGPEFLTYFNYEAQPDKSGLPSDRFSAERPEGSISTLTIQRTEQRDSAMYRCASSLDRDTEAFFGQGTRLTVV.

The gene calls are TRBV18 and TRBJ2-5; 11 bases align to TRBD2. The CDR3 totals 16 residues. CDR1 is KGHSH and CDR2 is LQKENI in the germline V gene. The J segment lost 0 bases and the V segment lost 6 bases, leaving 6 bases of the junction unmatched. The CDR3 region has the DNA TGTGCCAGCTCCTCCCTAGCGGGGGGTTACCAAGAGACCCAGTACTTC. Translating it yields CASSSLAGGYQETQYF.

The chain is built from TRBV4-2 and TRBJ1-1; D might be TRBD1 (6 bases). Germline CDR1 reads LGHNA; CDR2 reads YNFKEQ. With 3 bases removed from V and 1 base from J, the gap between germline ends came to 18 bases. CDR3 size: 17 residues. The CDR3: CASSHVIYLRGNTEAFF. DNA for the CDR3: TGTGCCAGCAGCCATGTTATATACCTCAGGGGGAACACTGAAGCTTTCTTT.

The V gene is TRBV2, the J gene TRBJ2-5, with D perhaps TRBD1 (5 bases). Germline assignment: CDR1 SNHLY and CDR2 FYNNEI. The germline V and J ends were trimmed by 7 bases and 2 bases, with 11 bases remaining between them. This CDR3 is built from 13 residues. This chain's CDR3 is CASKTDLQETQYF. CDR3 sequence (DNA): TGTGCCAGCAAGACAGACTTGCAAGAGACCCAGTACTTC.